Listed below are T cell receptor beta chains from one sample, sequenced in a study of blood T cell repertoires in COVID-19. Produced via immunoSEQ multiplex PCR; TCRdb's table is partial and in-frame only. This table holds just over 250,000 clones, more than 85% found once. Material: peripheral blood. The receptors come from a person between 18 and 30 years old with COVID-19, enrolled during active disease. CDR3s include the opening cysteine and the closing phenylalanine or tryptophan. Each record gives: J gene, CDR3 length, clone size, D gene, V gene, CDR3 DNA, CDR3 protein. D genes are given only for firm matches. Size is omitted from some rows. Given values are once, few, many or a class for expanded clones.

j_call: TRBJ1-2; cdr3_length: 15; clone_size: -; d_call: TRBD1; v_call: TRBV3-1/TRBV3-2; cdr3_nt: TGTGCCAGCAGCCCGGGGGACAGGGGACCTTATGGCTACACCTTC; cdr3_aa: CASSPGDRGPYGYTF
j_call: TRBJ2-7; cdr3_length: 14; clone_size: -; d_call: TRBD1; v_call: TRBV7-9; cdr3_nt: TGTGCCAGCAGCCAGAGGGACAGTTCCTACGAGCAGTACTTC; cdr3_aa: CASSQRDSSYEQYF
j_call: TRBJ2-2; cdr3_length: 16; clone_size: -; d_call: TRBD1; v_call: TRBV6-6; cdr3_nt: TGTGCCAGCAGTCGACGACAGGGACGGAACACCGGGGAGCTGTTTTTT; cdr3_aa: CASSRRQGRNTGELFF
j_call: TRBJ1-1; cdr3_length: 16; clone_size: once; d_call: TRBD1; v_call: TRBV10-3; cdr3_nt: TGTGCCATCAGTGAGTCGGTGGGACAGGGGAACACTGAAGCTTTCTTT; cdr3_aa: CAISESVGQGNTEAFF
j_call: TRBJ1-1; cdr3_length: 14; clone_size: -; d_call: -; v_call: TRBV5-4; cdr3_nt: TGTGCCAGCAGCTGGGGGCGAGGGAACACTGAAGCTTTCTTT; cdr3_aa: CASSWGRGNTEAFF
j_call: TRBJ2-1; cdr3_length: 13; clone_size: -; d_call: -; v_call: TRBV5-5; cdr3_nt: TGTGCCAGCAGCCCAACCACGGCGGGTGAGCAGTTCTTC; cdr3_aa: CASSPTTAGEQFF
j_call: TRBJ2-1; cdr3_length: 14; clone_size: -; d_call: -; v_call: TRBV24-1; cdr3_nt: TGTGCCACCAGTGACAGGAACTCCTACAATGAGCAGTTCTTC; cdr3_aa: CATSDRNSYNEQFF
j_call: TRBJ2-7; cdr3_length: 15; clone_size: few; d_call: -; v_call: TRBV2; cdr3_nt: TGTGCCAGCAGTGAGGCGGGGTTACCCCCTTACGAGCAGTACTTC; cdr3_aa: CASSEAGLPPYEQYF
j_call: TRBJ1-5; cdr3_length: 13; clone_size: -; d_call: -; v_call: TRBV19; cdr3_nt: TGTGCCAGTAGTATGGCCATCAATCAGCCCCAGCATTTT; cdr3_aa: CASSMAINQPQHF
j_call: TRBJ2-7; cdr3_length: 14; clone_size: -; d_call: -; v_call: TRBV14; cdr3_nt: TGTGCCAGCAGCCAAGAGGGCAGATCCTACGAGCAGTACTTC; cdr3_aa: CASSQEGRSYEQYF
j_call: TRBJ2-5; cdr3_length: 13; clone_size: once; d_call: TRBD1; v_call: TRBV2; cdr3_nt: TGTGCCAGCGACATACAGGGGCCAGAGACCCAGTACTTC; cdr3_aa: CASDIQGPETQYF
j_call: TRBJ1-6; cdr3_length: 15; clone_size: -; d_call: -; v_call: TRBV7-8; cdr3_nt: TGTGCCAGCAGCCTGGACAGCTCCTATAATTCACCCCTCCACTTT; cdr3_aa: CASSLDSSYNSPLHF
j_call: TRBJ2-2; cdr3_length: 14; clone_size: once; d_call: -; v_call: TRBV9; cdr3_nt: TGTGCCAGCAGCGCCAGGGGGAACACCGGGGAGCTGTTTTTT; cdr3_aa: CASSARGNTGELFF
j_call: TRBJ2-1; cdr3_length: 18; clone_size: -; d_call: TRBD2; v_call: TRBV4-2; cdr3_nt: TGTGCCAGCAGCCAAGAATTCAGCGGGAGAAGCTCCTACAATGAGCAGTTCTTC; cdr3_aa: CASSQEFSGRSSYNEQFF
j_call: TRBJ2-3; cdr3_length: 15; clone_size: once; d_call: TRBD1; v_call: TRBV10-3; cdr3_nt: TGTGCCATCAGTGAGACGACAGGGTTGCCAGATACGCAGTATTTT; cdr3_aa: CAISETTGLPDTQYF
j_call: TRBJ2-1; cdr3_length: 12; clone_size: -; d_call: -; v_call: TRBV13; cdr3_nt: TGTGCCAGCAGCTTAGAAGCGGACGAGCAGTTCTTC; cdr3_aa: CASSLEADEQFF
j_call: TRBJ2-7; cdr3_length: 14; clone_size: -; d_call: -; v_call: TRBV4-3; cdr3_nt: TGCGCCAGCAGCCAGGCGGGCAGGTCCTACGAGCAGTACTTC; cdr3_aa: CASSQAGRSYEQYF
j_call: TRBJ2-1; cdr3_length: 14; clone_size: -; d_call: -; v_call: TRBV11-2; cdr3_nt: TGTGCCAGCAGCTTAGAAACAGCCTACAATGAGCAGTTCTTC; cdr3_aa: CASSLETAYNEQFF
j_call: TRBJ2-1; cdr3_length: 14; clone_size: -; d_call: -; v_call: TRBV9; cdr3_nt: TGTGCCAGCAGCCCCGGCGGGCGGGACAATGAGCAGTTCTTC; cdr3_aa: CASSPGGRDNEQFF
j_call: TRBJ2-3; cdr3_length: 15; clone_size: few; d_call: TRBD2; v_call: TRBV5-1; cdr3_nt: TGCGCCAGCAGCTTAGCGGGATTTAAGGCAGATACGCAGTATTTT; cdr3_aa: CASSLAGFKADTQYF
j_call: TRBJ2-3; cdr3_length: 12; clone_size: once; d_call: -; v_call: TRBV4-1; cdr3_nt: TGCGCCAGCGCCCTCGACTCTACTATACAGTATTTT; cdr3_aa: CASALDSTIQYF
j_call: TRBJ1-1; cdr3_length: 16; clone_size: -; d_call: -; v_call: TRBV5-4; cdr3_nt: TGTGCCAGCAGCTTGGACAGGATCGTCCGGAACACTGAAGCTTTCTTT; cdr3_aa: CASSLDRIVRNTEAFF
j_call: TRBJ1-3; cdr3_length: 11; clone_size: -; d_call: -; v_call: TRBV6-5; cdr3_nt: TGTGCCATATACACTGGAAACACCATATATTTT; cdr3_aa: CAIYTGNTIYF